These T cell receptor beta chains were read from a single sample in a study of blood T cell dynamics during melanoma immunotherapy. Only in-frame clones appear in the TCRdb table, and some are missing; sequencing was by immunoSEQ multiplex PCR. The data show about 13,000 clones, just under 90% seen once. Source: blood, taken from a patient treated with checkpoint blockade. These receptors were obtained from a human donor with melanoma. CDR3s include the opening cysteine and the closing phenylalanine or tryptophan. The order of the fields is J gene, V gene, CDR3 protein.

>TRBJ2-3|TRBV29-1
CSTNRVSSTDTQYF
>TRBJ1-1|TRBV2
CASSEVTGGGTEAFF
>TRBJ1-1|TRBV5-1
CASSLALADSTEAFF
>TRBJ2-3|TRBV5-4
CASSPQSGRNTDTQYF
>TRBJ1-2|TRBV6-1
CASSEAGGGYGYTF
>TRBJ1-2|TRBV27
CASSLSSPGYGYTF
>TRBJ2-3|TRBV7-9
CASSVSRLLAGVEDTQYF
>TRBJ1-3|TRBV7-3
CASSYGPYSGNTIYF
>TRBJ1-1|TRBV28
CASSSQRQVPEAFF
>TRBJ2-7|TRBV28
CASSLGTDRGLEQYF
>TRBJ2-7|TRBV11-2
CASGLDRAYEQYF
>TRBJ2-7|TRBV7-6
CASSQAGKGQGIEQYF
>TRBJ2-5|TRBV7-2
CASSSSTSGFTGKTQYF
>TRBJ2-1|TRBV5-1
CASSLPAPHEQFF
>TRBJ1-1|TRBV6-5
CASRDSSNTEAFF
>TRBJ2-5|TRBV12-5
CASGLSGRQETQYF
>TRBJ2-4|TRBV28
CASSLETKNIQYF
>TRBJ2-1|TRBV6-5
CASSYPGSRNEQFF
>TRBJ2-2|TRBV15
CATSRVRRGTGAGELFF
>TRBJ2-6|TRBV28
CASSSALRTGANVLTF
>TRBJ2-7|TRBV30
CAWRRGRFSYEQYF
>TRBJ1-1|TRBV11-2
CASTPRQVYTEAFF
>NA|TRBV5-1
CASSLTSGSGYEQYF
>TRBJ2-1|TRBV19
CASSMWLAEYNEQFF
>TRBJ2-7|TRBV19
CASSSTSSVYSYEQYF
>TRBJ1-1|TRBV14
CASSQVRAGEAFF
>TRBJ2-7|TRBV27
CASSLSTASYEQYF
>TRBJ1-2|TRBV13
CASSIVRGNYGYTF
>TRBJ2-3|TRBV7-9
CASSFILAGYYTDTQYF
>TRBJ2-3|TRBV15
CATSLGLAGSTDTQYF
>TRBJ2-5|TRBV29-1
CSVEGGRGQTQYF
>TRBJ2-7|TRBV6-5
CASSYDAVPYEQYF
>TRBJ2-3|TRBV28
CASSSQYSTDTQYF
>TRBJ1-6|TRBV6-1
CASSETKSSPLHF
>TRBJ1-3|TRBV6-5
CASRAQRSSGNTIYF
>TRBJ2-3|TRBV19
CASSIDGTRTDTQYF
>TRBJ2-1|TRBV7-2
CASSPGTGLGEQFF
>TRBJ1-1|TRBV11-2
CASLRGRNTEAFF
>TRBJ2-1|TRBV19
CASSNRLAGYNEQFF
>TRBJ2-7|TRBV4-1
CASRLGQGAYEQYF
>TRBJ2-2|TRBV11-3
CASSLDPGARNGELFF
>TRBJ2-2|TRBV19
CASTSFSDGELFF
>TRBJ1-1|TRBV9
CASSVDHSPGNTEAFF
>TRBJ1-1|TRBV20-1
CSAYPGAEAFF
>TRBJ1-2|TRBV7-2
CASSPRVGGNYGYTF
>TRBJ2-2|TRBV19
CASSIRLAGRTLTGELFF
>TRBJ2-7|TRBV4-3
CASSQDRAVDEQYF
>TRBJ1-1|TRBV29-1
CSVGTVNTEAFF
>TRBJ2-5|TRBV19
CASSIFGLQETQYF